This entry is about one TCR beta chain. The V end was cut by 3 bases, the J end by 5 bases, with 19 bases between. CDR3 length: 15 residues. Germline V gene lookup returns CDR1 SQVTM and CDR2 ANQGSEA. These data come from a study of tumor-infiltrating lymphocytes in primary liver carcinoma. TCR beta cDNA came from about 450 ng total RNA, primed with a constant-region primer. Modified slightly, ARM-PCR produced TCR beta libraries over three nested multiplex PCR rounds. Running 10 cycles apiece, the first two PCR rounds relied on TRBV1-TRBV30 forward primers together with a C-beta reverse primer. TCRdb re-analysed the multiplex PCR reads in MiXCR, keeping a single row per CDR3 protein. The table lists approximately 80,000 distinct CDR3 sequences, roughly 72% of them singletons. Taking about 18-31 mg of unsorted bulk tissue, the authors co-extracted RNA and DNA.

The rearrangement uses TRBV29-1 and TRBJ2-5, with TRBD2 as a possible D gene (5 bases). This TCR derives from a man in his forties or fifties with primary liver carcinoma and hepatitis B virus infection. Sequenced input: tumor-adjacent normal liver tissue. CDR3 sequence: CSVEPAAGRSETQYF. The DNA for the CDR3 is TGCAGCGTTGAGCCCGCGGCGGGTAGATCGGAGACCCAGTACTTC.